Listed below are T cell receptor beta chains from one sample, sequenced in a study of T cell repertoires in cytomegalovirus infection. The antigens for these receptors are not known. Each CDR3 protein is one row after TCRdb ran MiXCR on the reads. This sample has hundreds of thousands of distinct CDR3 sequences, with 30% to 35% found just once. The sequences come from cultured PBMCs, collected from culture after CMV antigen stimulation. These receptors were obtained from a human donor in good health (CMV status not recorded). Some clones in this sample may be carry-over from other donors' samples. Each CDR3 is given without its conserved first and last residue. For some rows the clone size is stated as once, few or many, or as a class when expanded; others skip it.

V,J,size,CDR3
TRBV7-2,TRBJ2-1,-,ASSWGGRIGDEQF
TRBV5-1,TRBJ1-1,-,ASSVRGASEAF
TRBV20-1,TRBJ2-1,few,SAAGQASSYNEQF
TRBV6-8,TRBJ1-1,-,ASSPGLGAEAF
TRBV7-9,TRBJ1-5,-,ASNRGRGQPQH
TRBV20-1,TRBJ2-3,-,SARGQRDRADTQY
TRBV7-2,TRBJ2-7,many,ASSSVRAGYYEQY
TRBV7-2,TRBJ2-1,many,ASSWRGGGRNEQF
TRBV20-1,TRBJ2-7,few,SASLGSGREKYEQY
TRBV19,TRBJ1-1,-,ATNNVAEAF
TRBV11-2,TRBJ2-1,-,ASSLILAGGLDEQF
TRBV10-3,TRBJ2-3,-,ATKILAGAADTQY